This TCR beta chain stems from a study of response to subunit inactivated influenza vaccine. General observations from the study: Only a handful of new T cells, the authors suggested, are recruited with each seasonal influenza vaccination.

TCRdb processed the RT-PCR reads anew with MiXCR; each CDR3 protein has one entry. This repertoire shows hundreds of thousands of distinct CDR3 sequences, 9.5% to 13% found once; its top ten account for about an eighth. The table lists this clonotype with a few counts. Its antigen is not identified. The CDR3 runs 14 residues. Germline assignment: CDR1 DFQATT and CDR2 SNEGSKA (reference sequence). V was shortened by 6 bases and J by 5 bases, with 19 bases between the two germline ends. This sequence originates from a man over 45 who received an inactivated influenza vaccine. Here the sequenced sample was PBMCs from blood, taken more than 35 days after vaccination. V usage is TRBV20-1 and J usage is TRBJ2-5, with D maybe TRBD1 (6 bases). CDR3 amino acids: CSARQDLSWETQYF. The CDR3 DNA follows: TGCAGTGCCCGACAGGACCTGAGTTGGGAGACCCAGTACTTC.